The present entry profiles one TCR beta chain with its context. The antigen is not known. This sample was included in a study of cytomegalovirus exposure and HLA in healthy donors. Study-wide results and caveats: An analysis that came later showed most CMV-associated TCR beta chains appearing HLA-restricted. V- and J-gene trimming in TCR beta was tied to a missense DCLRE1C variant by an analysis performed later. Some V segments, including TRBV6-2 and TRBV6-3, were excluded as indistinguishable.

The V and J ends lost 5 bases and 2 bases, in that order; junction bases with no gene match: 6. The germline gives CDR1 SGHRS, CDR2 YFSETQ. The CDR3 extends over 14 amino acids. The study ran its PCR with 60 Vbeta and 13 Jbeta primers. Using immunoSEQ multiplex PCR, the repertoire was profiled, and TCRdb retains in-frame clones only, with some absent. Among about 170,000 clones, approximately 80% were seen once, and the ten largest hold approximately 1.2%. Input material: PBMCs. This chain connects TRBV5-1 to TRBJ2-5, with 7 nucleotides matching TRBD1. The clonotype originates from a boy between 2 and 15 years old in good health and CMV-seronegative. The CDR3 DNA sequence: TGCGCCAGCAGTTATCTGGGACAGCAAGAGACCCAGTACTTC. It translates to CASSYLGQQETQYF. Variable domain in full (rest from reference TRBV5-1 and TRBJ2-5): KAGVTQTPRYLIKTRGQQVTLSCSPISGHRSVSWYQQTPGQGLQFLFEYFSETQRNKGNFPGRFSGRQFSNSRSEMNVSTLELGDSALYLCASSYLGQQETQYFGPGTRLLVL.